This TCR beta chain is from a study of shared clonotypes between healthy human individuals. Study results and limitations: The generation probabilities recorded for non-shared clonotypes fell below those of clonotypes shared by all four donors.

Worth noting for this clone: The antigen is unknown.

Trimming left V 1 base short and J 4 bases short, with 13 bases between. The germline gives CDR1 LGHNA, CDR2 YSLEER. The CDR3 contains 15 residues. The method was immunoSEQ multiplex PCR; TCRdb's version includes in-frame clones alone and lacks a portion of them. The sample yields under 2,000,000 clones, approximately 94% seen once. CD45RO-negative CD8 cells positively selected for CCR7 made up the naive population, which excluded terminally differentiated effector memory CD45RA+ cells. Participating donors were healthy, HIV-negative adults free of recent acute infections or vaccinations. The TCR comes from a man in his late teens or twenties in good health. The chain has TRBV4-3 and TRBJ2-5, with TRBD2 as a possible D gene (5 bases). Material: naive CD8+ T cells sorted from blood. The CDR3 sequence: CASSQVRGPSETQYF. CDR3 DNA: TGCGCCAGCAGCCAAGTGAGAGGGCCGTCAGAGACCCAGTACTTC.